The 19 T cell receptor beta chains in this list originate from one sample, sequenced in a study of siplizumab effects on memory and regulatory T cells. Generated by immunoSEQ multiplex PCR, the TCRdb table keeps only in-frame clones and is missing some. The repertoire consists of about 87,000 clones, with about 93% occurring once and the leading ten covering less than 0.4%. The sequencing sample was made of non-Treg CD4+ T cells sorted from blood. These receptors came from a human donor in good health.

The chain employs TRBV6-5 and TRBJ2-7, with D maybe TRBD2 (6 bases). V dropped 5 bases and J dropped 5 bases, with 16 bases sitting between them. The V gene's germline CDR1 is MNHEY and CDR2 SVGAGI. The CDR3 sequence is 14 residues long. The DNA for the CDR3 is TGTGCCAGCAGTAGCGGGCCAGGGAGGCACGAGCAGTACTTC. Translating gives CASSSGPGRHEQYF.

The CDR3 sequence: CASSAPGREKSTDTQYF. Here the CDR3 DNA reads TGTGCCAGCAGTGCGCCGGGGCGGGAGAAGAGCACAGATACGCAGTATTTT. The V and J genes are TRBV2 and TRBJ2-3, with 7 nucleotides matching TRBD2. The V segment lost 4 bases and the J segment 0 bases; nucleotides outside the gene matches: 10. The germline V gene has CDR1 SNHLY and CDR2 FYNNEI. This CDR3 contains 17 residues.

J is TRBJ1-1 and V is TRBV7-9; no reliable D call. The CDR3 runs 15 residues. V lost 1 base to trimming and J lost 2 bases, with 11 bases between them. Germline V CDR1 and CDR2: SEHNR, FQNEAQ (reference sequence). CDR3 in DNA: TGTGCCAGCAGCTTAGTCGGTCAGGAAAACACTGAAGCTTTCTTT. It translates to CASSLVGQENTEAFF.

The V gene is TRBV6-5, the J gene TRBJ2-7, with no clear D. In germline, CDR1 is MNHEY, CDR2 SVGAGI. The CDR3 totals 14 residues. Trimming took 2 bases from V and 5 from J, leaving 13 bases between them. CDR3 in amino acids: CASSYGLGSHEQYF. The DNA for the CDR3 is TGTGCCAGCAGTTACGGTCTAGGTTCCCACGAGCAGTACTTC.

This chain connects TRBV2 to TRBJ2-7, with a possible D match to TRBD1 (5 bases). Germline V gives CDR1 SNHLY, CDR2 FYNNEI. The length of the CDR3 is 14 residues. The germline V and J ends were trimmed by 2 bases and 2 bases, with 10 bases remaining between them. CDR3 nucleotide sequence: TGTGCCAGCAGTGAAATTCCGACAGCCTACGAGCAGTACTTC. Translating gives CASSEIPTAYEQYF.

Only a few counts were recorded for this clone. The gene calls are TRBV28 and TRBJ1-4; D ambiguous. V was shortened by 6 bases and J by 7 bases, with 15 bases between the two germline ends. CDR3 length equals 14 residues. Germline lookup yields CDR1 MDHEN and CDR2 SYDVKM. CDR3 DNA: TGTGCCAGCAGCTCACTACGTCCCGGTGAAAAACTGTTTTTT. This sequence encodes CASSSLRPGEKLFF.

This clone was recorded only once. The sample contains more than one DNA sequence encoding this CDR3. This chain links TRBV18 with TRBJ2-7; no clear D gene. Trimming pared 0 bases from V and 4 bases from J, leaving 7 bases between. The CDR3 runs to 13 residues. In germline, CDR1 is KGHSH, CDR2 LQKENI. The CDR3 spells CASSPPSSYEQYF. DNA of the CDR3: TGTGCCAGCTCACCACCAAGTAGTTACGAGCAGTACTTC.

V and J are TRBV7-3 and TRBJ2-5, with a weak D call TRBD2 (6 bases). Germline CDR1 reads SGHTA; CDR2 reads FQGTGA. Trimming removed 0 bases at V and 7 bases at J, with 15 bases between. The CDR3 consists of 15 residues. The CDR3: CASSLTGGSGGTQYF. The DNA of the CDR3 is TGTGCCAGCAGCTTAACAGGTGGTAGCGGTGGGACCCAGTACTTC.

This sequence joins TRBV7-9 and TRBJ2-1; 7 bases line up with TRBD2. The CDR3 loop spans 15 amino acids. J lost 3 bases, V lost 5 bases, and 7 bases had no gene match. The germline V gene encodes CDR1 SEHNR and CDR2 FQNEAQ (reference sequence). The CDR3: CASSPLGLDYNEQFF. The CDR3 nucleotides are TGTGCCAGCAGCCCATTAGGACTAGACTACAATGAGCAGTTCTTC.

The DNA for the CDR3 is TGTGCCAGCAGCCTAAGACCCCTGCGGGGTGCAAATTCACCCCTCCACTTT. The encoded protein is CASSLRPLRGANSPLHF. The chain carries TRBV21-1 and TRBJ1-6. TRBV21-1 is described as a pseudogene. The CDR3 length is 17 residues.

The gene calls are TRBV6-6 and TRBJ1-5, with 8 bases identical to TRBD1. V shed 0 bases, J shed 2 bases, and the junction held 3 bases outside the gene matches. Germline assignment: CDR1 MNHNY and CDR2 SVGAGI (reference sequence). The CDR3 loop spans 16 amino acids. For the CDR3, the DNA is TGTGCCAGCAGTTACTCACAGGGGGTGGGCAATCAGCCCCAGCATTTT. Protein: CASSYSQGVGNQPQHF.

This rearrangement joins TRBV19 to TRBJ2-1, with a weak D call TRBD2 (5 bases). The CDR3 has 14 residues. Germline CDR1 is LNHDA and CDR2 is SQIVND (reference sequence). V gave up 5 bases and J gave up 7 bases, with 15 bases separating them. As DNA, the CDR3 is TGTGCCAGTAGTGTACGGACTCGTCTTAATGAGCAGTTCTTC. Its protein product is CASSVRTRLNEQFF.

The chain has TRBV6-5 and TRBJ2-1; 9 nucleotides align to TRBD1. The CDR3 covers 14 residues. CDR1 MNHEY and CDR2 SVGAGI come from the germline V gene. Trimming removed 6 bases from V and 10 bases from J; junction bases left unmatched: 10. The CDR3 sequence: CASRPGTGNGEQFF. In DNA form, the CDR3 reads TGTGCCAGCAGGCCAGGGACAGGGAACGGCGAGCAGTTCTTC.

This chain links TRBV13 with TRBJ1-1; D not resolved. CDR1 is PRHDT, CDR2 FYEKMQ, per germline (reference sequence). This CDR3 is 13 amino acids long. V was trimmed by 2 bases and J by 9 bases, leaving 13 bases between them. The CDR3 protein is CASSLRPGEQAFF. CDR3 bases: TGTGCCAGCAGCTTAAGGCCAGGCGAACAAGCTTTCTTT.

The rearrangement uses TRBV6-1 and TRBJ2-4; 13 positions match TRBD2. Trimming took 4 bases from V and 6 from J; bases not matched to a gene: 6. There are 16 residues in the CDR3. Germline lookup yields CDR1 MNHNS and CDR2 SASEGT. The CDR3 coding sequence is TGTGCCAGCAGTGCTACCACTAGCGGGAGGGCAAACATTCAGTACTTC. This encodes CASSATTSGRANIQYF.

This clone was seen just once. The chain carries TRBV9 and TRBJ2-2, with a possible D match to TRBD2 (5 bases). Per the germline V gene, CDR1 is SGDLS and CDR2 is YYNGEE. The CDR3 is 14 amino acids. Between the trimmed V and J ends, which lost 6 bases and 4 bases, there was a span of 13 bases. CDR3 residues: CASTKRGSTGELFF. DNA of the CDR3: TGTGCCAGCACAAAAAGAGGGAGCACCGGGGAGCTGTTTTTT.

V and J are TRBV7-9 and TRBJ2-1; no clear D gene. Trimming removed 2 bases at V and 5 bases at J, with 4 bases between. The CDR3 totals 12 residues. Germline V gives CDR1 SEHNR, CDR2 FQNEAQ (reference sequence). The CDR3 loop reads CASSLLDNEQFF. The DNA for the CDR3 is TGTGCCAGCAGCTTACTGGACAATGAGCAGTTCTTC.

The rearrangement joins TRBV19 to TRBJ1-5, with D uncertain. From germline, CDR1 is LNHDA and CDR2 SQIVND (reference sequence). CDR3 length: 14 residues. Trimming pared 3 bases from V and 3 bases from J, leaving 9 bases between. This CDR3 reads CASSIMGNNQPQHF. CDR3 DNA sequence: TGTGCCAGTAGTATTATGGGGAACAATCAGCCCCAGCATTTT.

V and J are TRBV2 and TRBJ2-7; 7 nucleotides agree with TRBD2. The V segment lost 2 bases and the J segment 7 bases; nucleotides outside the gene matches: 11. The CDR3 is made up of 15 amino acids. The germline gives CDR1 SNHLY, CDR2 FYNNEI. DNA for the CDR3: TGTGCCAGCAGTGAACCCCTGCGACTAGCTATAGAGCAGTACTTC. Residues: CASSEPLRLAIEQYF.